The 15 T cell receptor beta chains below all came from one sample that was sequenced in a study of patients and donors after allogeneic stem cell transplantation. TCRdb re-called the RT-PCR reads through MiXCR, storing one row per CDR3 protein. The table has about a million distinct CDR3 sequences, approximately 18% seen once. Material for sequencing was blood, either unsorted or a sorted T cell fraction (not recorded which). All receptors come from a human donor who was either an allogeneic HSCT recipient or a stem cell or donor lymphocyte infusion donor (not recorded which). It is not recorded whose cells these are; they may come from a transplant donor.

This clonotype was counted a few times. This CDR3 reads CSASPDRTGSFTGELFF. CDR3 DNA: TGCAGTGCGTCCCCAGACAGGACAGGGTCGTTTACCGGGGAGCTGTTTTTT. The rearrangement uses TRBV20-1 and TRBJ2-2, with TRBD1 matching 8 bases. Germline lookup yields CDR1 DFQATT and CDR2 SNEGSKA (reference sequence). V gave up 6 bases and J gave up 5 bases; unmatched junction bases: 17. This CDR3 has 17 amino acids.

The V gene is TRBV30, the J gene TRBJ2-1; possible D gene TRBD2, 6 bases. The CDR3 contains 13 residues. Germline V gene lookup returns CDR1 GTSNPN and CDR2 SVGIG (reference sequence). Trimming cost V 2 bases and J 15 bases, with 20 bases left between them. CDR3 sequence: CAWSPWGAGGLFF. In DNA form, the CDR3 reads TGTGCCTGGAGTCCTTGGGGAGCGGGCGGCCTGTTCTTC.

This clonotype was detected ten times or more. This chain uses TRBV20-1 with TRBJ1-2; no firm D call. Germline V lookup: CDR1 DFQATT, CDR2 SNEGSKA (reference sequence). V lost 2 bases and J 0 bases, leaving 7 bases between the germline ends. The CDR3 is made up of 13 amino acids. The CDR3 loop is CSARIPTNYGYTF. The CDR3 DNA reads as TGCAGTGCTAGAATCCCGACTAACTATGGCTACACCTTC.

The chain is built from TRBV18 and TRBJ2-5, with D possibly TRBD1 on 5 matching bases. The CDR3 extends over 14 amino acids. Germline lookup yields CDR1 KGHSH and CDR2 LQKENI. V dropped 1 base and J dropped 2 bases, with 8 bases sitting between them. In nucleotides, the CDR3 is TGTGCCAGCTCACCACTACAGGCGCAAGAGACCCAGTACTTC. This gives the protein CASSPLQAQETQYF.

V gene TRBV15 combines with J gene TRBJ2-7; possible D gene TRBD1, 6 bases. The CDR3 is 13 amino acids. Looked up from germline, CDR1 is LNHNV and CDR2 is YYDKDF (reference sequence). The ends were cut back, 3 bases at V and 6 bases at J, with 12 bases in the middle. CDR3 DNA: TGTGCCACCAGCAGTAATTCAGGGGCCGAGCAGTACTTC. Translating it yields CATSSNSGAEQYF.

This clonotype was seen only a few times. The V gene is TRBV5-1, the J gene TRBJ1-6; no clear D. The CDR3 is made up of 13 amino acids. Trimming removed 4 bases from V and 9 bases from J, with 11 bases in between. Germline CDR1 and CDR2: SGHRS and YFSETQ. CDR3 nucleotides: TGCGCCAGCAGCCGGAGACACGGTTCACCCCTCCACTTT. Amino acids: CASSRRHGSPLHF.

This clonotype was seen only a few times. The chain uses TRBV20-1 and TRBJ2-3; 11 bases match TRBD2. This CDR3 has 18 amino acids. Per the germline V gene, CDR1 is DFQATT and CDR2 is SNEGSKA (reference sequence). V lost 5 bases, J lost 5 bases, and 18 bases stayed unmatched. CDR3 sequence (DNA): TGCAGTGCTTACGACTTGAGCCTAGCGGGGGGTCGCAGAGATACGCAGTATTTT. It codes for CSAYDLSLAGGRRDTQYF.

This clonotype has a handful of counts. The J gene is TRBJ2-5, the V gene TRBV5-1; no clear D. The CDR3 loop spans 13 amino acids. Germline CDR1 reads SGHRS; CDR2 reads YFSETQ. The V end lost 6 bases, the J end lost 5 bases, and 14 bases lay between the germline ends. CDR3 sequence: CASIREPSETQYF. CDR3 coding DNA: TGCGCCAGCATTAGAGAGCCGTCGGAGACCCAGTACTTC. Full variable domain (rest looked up from reference TRBV5-1 and TRBJ2-5): KAGVTQTPRYLIKTRGQQVTLSCSPISGHRSVSWYQQTPGQGLQFLFEYFSETQRNKGNFPGRFSGRQFSNSRSEMNVSTLELGDSALYLCASIREPSETQYFGPGTRLLVL.

A single count supports this clonotype. The genes are TRBV7-9 and TRBJ2-5; D not certain. Germline CDR1 and CDR2: SEHNR and FQNEAQ (reference sequence). This CDR3 spans 13 amino acids. Between the trimmed V and J ends, which lost 2 bases and 4 bases, there was a span of 8 bases. Here the CDR3 DNA reads TGTGCCAGCAGCTTACATACACTAGAGACCCAGTACTTC. Translation: CASSLHTLETQYF.

The chain has TRBV11-3 and TRBJ2-2, with TRBD1 as a possible D gene (6 bases). CDR1 is SGHNT and CDR2 is YENEEA in the germline V gene. This CDR3 comprises 16 residues. V dropped 1 base and J dropped 0 bases, with 9 bases sitting between them. The CDR3 sequence: CASSLGGGTNTGELFF. The DNA of the CDR3 is TGTGCCAGCAGCTTAGGTGGGGGCACGAACACCGGGGAGCTGTTTTTT.

The chain is built from TRBV12-3 or TRBV12-4 and TRBJ2-3, with D unresolved. CDR3 length equals 13 residues. V was pared by 5 bases and J by 4 bases, with 10 bases between. For the CDR3, the DNA is TGTGCCAGCAGTCCGCTGACTCCAGATACGCAGTATTTT. Its protein product is CASSPLTPDTQYF.

This clonotype was seen a handful of times. The chain combines TRBV7-8 with TRBJ2-1; 9 bases align to TRBD2. The CDR3 is 15 residues long. Germline lookup yields CDR1 SGHVS and CDR2 FQNEAQ. Unmatched junction bases numbered 4, after V lost 0 bases and J lost 7 bases. CDR3 DNA sequence: TGTGCCAGCAGCTTAGCGACGAGCGGGGGGAATGAGCAGTTCTTC. It encodes CASSLATSGGNEQFF.

V and J are TRBV18 and TRBJ2-7, with TRBD2 matching 15 bases. Germline V gene sequence: CDR1 KGHSH, CDR2 LQKENI. This CDR3 comprises 16 residues. V lost 2 bases, J lost 6 bases, and 5 bases stayed unmatched. The CDR3 loop is CASSPRTSGRAVEQYF. In DNA, the CDR3 is TGTGCCAGCTCACCAAGGACTAGCGGGAGGGCGGTCGAGCAGTACTTC.

This clonotype was counted a few times. The chain employs TRBV7-3 and TRBJ2-7; tentative D call: TRBD1 (6 bases). Trimming shortened V by 3 bases and J by 8 bases, and 14 bases separated the two germline ends. Germline V CDR1 and CDR2: SGHTA, FQGTGA. CDR3 length equals 13 residues. CDR3 bases: TGTGCCAGCAGCTTTAGAAGGACAGACCAGCAGTACTTC. Amino acid sequence: CASSFRRTDQQYF.

This clonotype occurred a few times. The rearrangement uses TRBV20-1 and TRBJ2-3, with unresolved D. V was cut by 3 bases and J by 2 bases, with 9 bases left in between. The CDR3 spans 13 residues. CDR1 is DFQATT and CDR2 is SNEGSKA in the germline V gene (reference sequence). CDR3 bases: TGCAGTGCTAGCGCCGATCCCACAGATACGCAGTATTTT. Its translation is CSASADPTDTQYF.